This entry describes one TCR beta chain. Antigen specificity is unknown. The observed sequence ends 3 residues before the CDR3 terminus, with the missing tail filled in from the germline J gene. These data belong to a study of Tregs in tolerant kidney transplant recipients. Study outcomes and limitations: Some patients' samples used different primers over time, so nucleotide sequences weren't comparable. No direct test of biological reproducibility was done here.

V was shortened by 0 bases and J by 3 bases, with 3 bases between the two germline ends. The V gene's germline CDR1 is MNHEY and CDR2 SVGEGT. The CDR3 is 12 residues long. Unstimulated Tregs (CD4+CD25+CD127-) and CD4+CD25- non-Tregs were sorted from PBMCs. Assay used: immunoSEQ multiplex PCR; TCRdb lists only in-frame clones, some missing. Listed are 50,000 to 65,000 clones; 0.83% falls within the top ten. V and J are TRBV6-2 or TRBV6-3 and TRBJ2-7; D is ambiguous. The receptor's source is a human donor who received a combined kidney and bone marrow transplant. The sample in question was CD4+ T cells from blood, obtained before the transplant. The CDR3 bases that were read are TGTGCCAGCAGTTACTCCCGCTACGAG. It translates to CASSYSRYE. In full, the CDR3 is CASSYSRYEQYF.